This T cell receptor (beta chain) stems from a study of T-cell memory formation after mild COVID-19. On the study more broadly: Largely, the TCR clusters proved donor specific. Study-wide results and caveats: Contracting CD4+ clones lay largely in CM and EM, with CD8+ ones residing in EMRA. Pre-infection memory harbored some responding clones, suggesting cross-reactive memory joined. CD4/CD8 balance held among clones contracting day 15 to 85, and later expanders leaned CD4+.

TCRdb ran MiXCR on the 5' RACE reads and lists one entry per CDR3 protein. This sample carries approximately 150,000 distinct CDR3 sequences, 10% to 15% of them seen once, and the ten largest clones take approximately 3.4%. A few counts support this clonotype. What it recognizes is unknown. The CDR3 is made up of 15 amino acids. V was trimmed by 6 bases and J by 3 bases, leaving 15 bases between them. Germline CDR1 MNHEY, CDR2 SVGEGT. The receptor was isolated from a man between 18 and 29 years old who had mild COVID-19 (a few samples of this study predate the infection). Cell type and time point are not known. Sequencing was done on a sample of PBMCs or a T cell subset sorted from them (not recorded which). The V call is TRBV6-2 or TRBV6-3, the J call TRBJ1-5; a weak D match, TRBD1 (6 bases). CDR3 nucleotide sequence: TGTGCCAGCAGACCTGGACAGTTATACAATCAGCCCCAGCATTTT. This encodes CASRPGQLYNQPQHF.